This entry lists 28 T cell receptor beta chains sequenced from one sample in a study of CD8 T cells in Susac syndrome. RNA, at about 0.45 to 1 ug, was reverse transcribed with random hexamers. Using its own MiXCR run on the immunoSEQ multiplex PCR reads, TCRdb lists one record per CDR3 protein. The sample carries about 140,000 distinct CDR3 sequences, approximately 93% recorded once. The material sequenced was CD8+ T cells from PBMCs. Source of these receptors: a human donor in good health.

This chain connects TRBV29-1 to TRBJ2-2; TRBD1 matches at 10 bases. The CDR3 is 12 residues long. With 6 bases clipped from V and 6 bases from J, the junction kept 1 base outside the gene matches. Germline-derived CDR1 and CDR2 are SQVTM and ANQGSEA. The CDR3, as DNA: TGCAGCGTCGGGACAGGGGCCGGGGAGCTGTTTTTT. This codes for CSVGTGAGELFF.

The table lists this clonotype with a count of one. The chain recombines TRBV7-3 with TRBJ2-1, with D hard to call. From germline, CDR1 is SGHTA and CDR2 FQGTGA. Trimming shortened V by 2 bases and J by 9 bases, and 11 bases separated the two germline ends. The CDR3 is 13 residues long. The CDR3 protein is CASSLGITGEQFF. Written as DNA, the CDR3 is TGTGCCAGCAGCTTAGGAATCACGGGTGAGCAGTTCTTC.

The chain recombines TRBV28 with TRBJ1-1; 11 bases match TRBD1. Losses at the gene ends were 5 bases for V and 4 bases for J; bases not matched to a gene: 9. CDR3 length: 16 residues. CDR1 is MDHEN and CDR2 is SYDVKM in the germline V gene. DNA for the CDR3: TGTGCCAGCAGTCCTGCCCTTGGGACAGGGGGCACTGAAGCTTTCTTT. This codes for CASSPALGTGGTEAFF.

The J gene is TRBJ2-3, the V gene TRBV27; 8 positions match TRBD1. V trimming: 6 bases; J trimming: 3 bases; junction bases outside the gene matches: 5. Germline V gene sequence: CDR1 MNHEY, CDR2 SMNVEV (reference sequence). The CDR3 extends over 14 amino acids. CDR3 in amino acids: CASSLNRGTDTQYF. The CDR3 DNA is TGTGCCAGCAGCCTAAACAGGGGGACAGATACGCAGTATTTT.

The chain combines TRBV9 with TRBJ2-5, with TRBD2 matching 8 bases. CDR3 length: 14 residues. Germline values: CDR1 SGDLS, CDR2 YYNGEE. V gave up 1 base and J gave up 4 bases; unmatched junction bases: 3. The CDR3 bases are TGTGCCAGCAGCGTAAGCGGGAGTTTAGAGACCCAGTACTTC. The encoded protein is CASSVSGSLETQYF.

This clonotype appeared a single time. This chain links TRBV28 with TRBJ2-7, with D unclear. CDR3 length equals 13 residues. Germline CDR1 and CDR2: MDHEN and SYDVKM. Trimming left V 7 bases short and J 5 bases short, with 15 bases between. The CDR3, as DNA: TGTGCCAGCATGGTCAGACGAGTCGACGAGCAGTACTTC. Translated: CASMVRRVDEQYF.

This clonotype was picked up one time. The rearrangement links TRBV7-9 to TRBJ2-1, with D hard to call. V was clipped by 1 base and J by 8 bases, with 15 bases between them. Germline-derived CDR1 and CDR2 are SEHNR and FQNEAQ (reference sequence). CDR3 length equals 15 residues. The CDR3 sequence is CASSLEIDALYEQFF. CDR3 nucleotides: TGTGCCAGCAGCTTAGAAATTGACGCCCTCTATGAGCAGTTCTTC.

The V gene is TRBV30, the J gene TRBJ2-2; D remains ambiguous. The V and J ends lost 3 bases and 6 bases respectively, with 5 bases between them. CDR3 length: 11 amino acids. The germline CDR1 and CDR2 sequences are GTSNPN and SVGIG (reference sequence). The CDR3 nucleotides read TGTGCCTGGAGCGCTCCCGGGGAGCTGTTTTTT. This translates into CAWSAPGELFF.

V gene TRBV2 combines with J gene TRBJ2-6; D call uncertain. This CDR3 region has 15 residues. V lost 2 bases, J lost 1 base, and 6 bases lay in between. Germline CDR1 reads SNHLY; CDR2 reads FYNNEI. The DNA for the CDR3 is TGTGCCAGCAGTGAATTGGGTTCTGGGGCCAACGTCCTGACTTTC. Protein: CASSELGSGANVLTF.

The CDR3 bases are TGTGCCAGCAGTTACTCCGGCCAATCATCCTACGAGCAGTACTTC. Amino acid sequence: CASSYSGQSSYEQYF. J is TRBJ2-7 and V is TRBV6-5; D is uncertain. CDR1 is MNHEY and CDR2 is SVGAGI in the germline V gene. The CDR3 loop spans 15 amino acids. V gave up 0 bases and J gave up 1 base, with 10 bases separating them.

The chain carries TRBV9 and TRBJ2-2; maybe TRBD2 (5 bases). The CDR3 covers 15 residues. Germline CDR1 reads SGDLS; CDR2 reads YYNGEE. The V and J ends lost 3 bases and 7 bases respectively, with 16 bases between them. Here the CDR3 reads CASSAPTSMDGELFF. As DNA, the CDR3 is TGTGCCAGCAGCGCTCCCACTAGTATGGACGGGGAGCTGTTTTTT.

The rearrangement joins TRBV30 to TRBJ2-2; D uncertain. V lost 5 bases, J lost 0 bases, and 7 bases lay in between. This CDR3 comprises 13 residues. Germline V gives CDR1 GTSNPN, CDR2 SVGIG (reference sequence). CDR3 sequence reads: CAWRFANTGELFF. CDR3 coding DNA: TGTGCCTGGCGGTTCGCGAACACCGGGGAGCTGTTTTTT.

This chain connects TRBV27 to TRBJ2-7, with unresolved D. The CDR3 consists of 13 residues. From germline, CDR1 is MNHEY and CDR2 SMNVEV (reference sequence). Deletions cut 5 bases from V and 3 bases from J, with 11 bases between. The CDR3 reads CASSTGEYYEQYF. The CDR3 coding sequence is TGTGCCAGCAGTACCGGCGAATACTACGAGCAGTACTTC.

CDR3 residues: CASSLLTGTGVWNEQFF. The CDR3, as DNA: TGTGCCAGCAGTTTACTAACTGGGACAGGGGTATGGAATGAGCAGTTCTTC. The J gene is TRBJ2-1, the V gene TRBV27, with 10 bases aligning to TRBD1. The CDR3 sequence is 17 residues long. Looked up from germline, CDR1 is MNHEY and CDR2 is SMNVEV (reference sequence). J gave up 7 bases and V 2 bases, and 11 bases lay outside the gene matches.

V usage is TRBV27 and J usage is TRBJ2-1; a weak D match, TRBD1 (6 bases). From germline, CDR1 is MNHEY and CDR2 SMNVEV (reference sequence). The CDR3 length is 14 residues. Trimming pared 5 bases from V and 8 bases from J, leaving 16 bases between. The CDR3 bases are TGTGCCAGCAGTGTGGAGGACCCAGGGGATGAGCAGTTCTTC. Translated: CASSVEDPGDEQFF.

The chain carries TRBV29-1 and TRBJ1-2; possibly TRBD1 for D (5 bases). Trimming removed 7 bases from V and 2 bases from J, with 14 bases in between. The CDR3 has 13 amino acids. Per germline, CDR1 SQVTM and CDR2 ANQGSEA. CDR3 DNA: TGCAGCGCCCTCCTGACAGCGAACTATGGCTACACCTTC. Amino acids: CSALLTANYGYTF.

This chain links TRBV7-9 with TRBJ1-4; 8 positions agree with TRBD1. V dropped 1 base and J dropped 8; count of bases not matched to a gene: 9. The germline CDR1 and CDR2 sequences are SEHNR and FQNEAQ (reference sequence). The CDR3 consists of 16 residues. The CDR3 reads CASSLGTGGDREKLFF. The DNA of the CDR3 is TGTGCCAGCAGCTTAGGGACCGGTGGGGACAGGGAAAAACTGTTTTTT.

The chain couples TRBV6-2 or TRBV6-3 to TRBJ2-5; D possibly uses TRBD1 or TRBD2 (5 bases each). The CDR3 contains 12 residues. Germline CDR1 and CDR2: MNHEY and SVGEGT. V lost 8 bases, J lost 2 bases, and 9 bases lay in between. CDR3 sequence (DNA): TGTGCCAGCTGGGACGGACAAGAGACCCAGTACTTC. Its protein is CASWDGQETQYF.

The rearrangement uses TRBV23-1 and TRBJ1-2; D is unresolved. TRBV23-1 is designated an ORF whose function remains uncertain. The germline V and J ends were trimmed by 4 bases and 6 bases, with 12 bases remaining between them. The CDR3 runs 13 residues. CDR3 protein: CASSLTESNGYTF. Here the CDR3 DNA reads TGCGCCAGCAGTCTAACAGAGAGTAATGGCTACACCTTC.

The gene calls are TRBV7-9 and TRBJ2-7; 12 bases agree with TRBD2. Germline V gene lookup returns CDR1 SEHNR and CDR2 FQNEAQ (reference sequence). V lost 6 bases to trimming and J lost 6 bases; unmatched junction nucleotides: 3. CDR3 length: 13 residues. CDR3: CASRLAGGPEQYF. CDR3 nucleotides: TGTGCCAGCAGGCTAGCGGGAGGGCCCGAGCAGTACTTC.

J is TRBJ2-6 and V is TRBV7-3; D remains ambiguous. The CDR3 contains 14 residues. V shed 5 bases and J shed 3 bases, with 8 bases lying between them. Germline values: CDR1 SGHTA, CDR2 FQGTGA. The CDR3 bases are TGTGCCAGCAGCCCCCCGGGTGGGGCCAACGTCCTGACTTTC. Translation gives CASSPPGGANVLTF.

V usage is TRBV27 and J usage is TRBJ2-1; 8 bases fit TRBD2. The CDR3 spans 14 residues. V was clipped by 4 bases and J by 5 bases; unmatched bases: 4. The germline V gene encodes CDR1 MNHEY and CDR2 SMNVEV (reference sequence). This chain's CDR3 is CASSSSGSHNEQFF. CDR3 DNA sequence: TGTGCCAGCAGTTCGAGCGGGAGCCACAATGAGCAGTTCTTC.

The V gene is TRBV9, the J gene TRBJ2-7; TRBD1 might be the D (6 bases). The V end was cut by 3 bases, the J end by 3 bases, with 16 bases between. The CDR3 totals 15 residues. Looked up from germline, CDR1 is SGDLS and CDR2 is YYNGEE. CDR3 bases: TGTGCCAGCAGCGAACAGGGTGCGTCCTACTACGAGCAGTACTTC. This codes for CASSEQGASYYEQYF.

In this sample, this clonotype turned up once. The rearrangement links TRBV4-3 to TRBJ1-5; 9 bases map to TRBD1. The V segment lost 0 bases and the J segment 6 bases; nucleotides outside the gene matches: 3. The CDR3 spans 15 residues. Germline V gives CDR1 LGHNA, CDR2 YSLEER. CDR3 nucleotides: TGCGCCAGCAGCCAAGATCGACAGGGGGTTCAGCCCCAGCATTTT. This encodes CASSQDRQGVQPQHF.

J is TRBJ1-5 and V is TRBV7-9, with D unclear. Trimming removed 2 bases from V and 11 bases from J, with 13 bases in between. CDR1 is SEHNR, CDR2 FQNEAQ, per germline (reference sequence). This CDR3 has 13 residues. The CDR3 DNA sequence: TGTGCCAGCAGCTTAATCCCTGAGGCGACCCAGCATTTT. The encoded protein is CASSLIPEATQHF.

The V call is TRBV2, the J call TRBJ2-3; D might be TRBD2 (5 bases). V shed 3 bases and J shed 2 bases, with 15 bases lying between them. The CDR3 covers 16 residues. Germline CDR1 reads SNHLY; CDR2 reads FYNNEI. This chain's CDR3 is CASSDPRERSTDTQYF. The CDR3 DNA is TGTGCCAGCAGTGATCCGAGGGAGCGGTCCACAGATACGCAGTATTTT.

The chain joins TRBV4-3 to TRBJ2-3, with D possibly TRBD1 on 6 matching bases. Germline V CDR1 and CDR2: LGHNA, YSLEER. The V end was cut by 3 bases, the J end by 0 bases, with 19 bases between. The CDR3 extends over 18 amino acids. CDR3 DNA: TGCGCCAGCAGCCACGCCGCCGGGACACCTACTAGCACAGATACGCAGTATTTT. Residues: CASSHAAGTPTSTDTQYF.

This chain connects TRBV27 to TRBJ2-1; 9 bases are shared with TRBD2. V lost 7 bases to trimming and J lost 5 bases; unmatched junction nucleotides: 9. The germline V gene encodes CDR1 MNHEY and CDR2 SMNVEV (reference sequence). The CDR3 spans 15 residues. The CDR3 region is CASTPLAGHNNEQFF. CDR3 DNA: TGTGCCAGCACTCCTCTAGCGGGACACAACAATGAGCAGTTCTTC.